This T cell receptor (beta chain) was recorded in a study of shared clonotypes between healthy human individuals. In the study overall: Samples came from a couple of female and a few male donors aged 18 to 49. Study-wide results and limits: The study drew on few donors, limiting represented genetic and exposure-history diversity.

TCRdb's copy holds only in-frame clones and misses some; the assay was immunoSEQ multiplex PCR. The repertoire has roughly 2,500,000 clones, 93% of them found once; the top ten carry roughly 0.39%. To note about this clone: Its antigen is as yet unknown.

CDR1 is SGHTA, CDR2 FQGTGA, per germline. J was trimmed by 4 bases and V by 1 base; bases with no gene match: 23. This CDR3 is 22 amino acids long. The chain recombines TRBV7-3 with TRBJ2-3, with TRBD2 matching over 10 bases. This TCR was sampled from a man in his late teens or twenties in good health. Some clones in this sample may be carry-over from other donors' samples. Sequencing input: naive CD4+ T cells from PBMCs. Subset of the sample: CD45RA+ positively selected. The CDR3 DNA reads as TGTGCCAGCAGCTTAAGAGGATCTGCGGGGGTGGTAGCGGGAGGTCGTGCAGATACGCAGTATTTT. Translating it yields CASSLRGSAGVVAGGRADTQYF.